This entry lists 31 T cell receptor beta chains sequenced from one sample in a study of T cells in Graves' hyperthyroidism and ophthalmopathy. Researchers took RNA transcripts and amplified the TCR beta CDR3 regions from them. During a first-round RT-PCR of the TCR CDR3, the HTBI primer set was used. TCRdb used MiXCR to reprocess the multiplex PCR reads, holding one entry per CDR3 protein. The data hold a few hundred thousand distinct CDR3 sequences, with under 20% observed a single time. Specimen: blood. The receptor set was obtained from a woman younger than 30 with Graves' ophthalmopathy.

This clonotype was counted many times. The chain recombines TRBV2 with TRBJ1-1; D unclear. CDR1 and CDR2 from the germline V gene are SNHLY and FYNNEI. CDR3 length: 13 residues. Trimming removed 7 bases from V and 1 base from J, with 10 bases in between. CDR3: CASKRLENTEAFF. The DNA for the CDR3 is TGTGCCAGCAAGAGGCTTGAGAACACTGAAGCTTTCTTT.

This chain links TRBV9 with TRBJ1-3; D might be TRBD1 (6 bases). V was shortened by 6 bases and J by 0 bases, with 10 bases between the two germline ends. Per germline, CDR1 SGDLS and CDR2 YYNGEE. The CDR3 is 14 amino acids. CDR3 region: CASKPTGSGNTIYF. In DNA form, the CDR3 reads TGTGCCAGCAAGCCGACAGGCTCTGGAAACACCATATATTTT.

The sample holds many counts of this clonotype. The rearrangement links TRBV27 to TRBJ2-1; possible D gene TRBD2, 5 bases. Germline loops: CDR1 MNHEY, CDR2 SMNVEV (reference sequence). V shed 5 bases and J shed 1 base, with 15 bases lying between them. CDR3 length: 16 residues. CDR3 in DNA: TGTGCCAGCAGTCTTAGCGCTTCAAGTTCCTACAATGAGCAGTTCTTC. This translates into CASSLSASSSYNEQFF.

This clonotype was seen repeatedly, ten times or more. The CDR3 coding sequence is TGTGCCAGCAGTGACCCTAGCGGGACCTTCTCCGCTAGCACAGATACGCAGTATTTT. Residues: CASSDPSGTFSASTDTQYF. The chain couples TRBV2 to TRBJ2-3; the match to TRBD2 covers 9 bases. The CDR3 is made up of 19 amino acids. The V gene end was trimmed by 3 bases and the J gene end by 0 bases; junction bases not matched to a gene: 13. The germline gives CDR1 SNHLY, CDR2 FYNNEI. Looking up the rest from reference TRBV2 and TRBJ2-3 gives the full variable domain: EPEVTQTPSHQVTQMGQEVILRCVPISNHLYFYWYRQILGQKVEFLVSFYNNEISEKSEIFDDQFSVERPDGSNFTLKIRSTKLEDSAMYFCASSDPSGTFSASTDTQYFGPGTRLTVL.

The sample holds a few counts of this clonotype. The chain couples TRBV6-1 to TRBJ1-4; 7 bases align to TRBD1. V lost 6 bases, J lost 11 bases, and 9 bases stayed unmatched. Per germline, CDR1 MNHNS and CDR2 SASEGT. The CDR3 sequence is 13 residues long. Written as DNA, the CDR3 is TGTGCCAGCAGCCCGGGACAGCAAACGAAACTGTTTTTT. Its translation: CASSPGQQTKLFF.

Ten or more counts support this clonotype. The V call is TRBV27, the J call TRBJ2-1, with 7 bases aligning to TRBD1. This CDR3 contains 14 residues. With V trimmed by 5 bases and J by 9 bases, 10 bases remained unmatched. Per germline, CDR1 MNHEY and CDR2 SMNVEV (reference sequence). CDR3 sequence reads: CASSLTGQDSEQFF. Written as DNA, the CDR3 is TGTGCCAGCAGTCTCACCGGACAGGACAGTGAGCAGTTCTTC.

In this sample, this clonotype turned up many times. This chain links TRBV6-1 with TRBJ2-1; perhaps TRBD1 as D (5 bases). The CDR3 runs 14 residues. Trimming cost V 1 base and J 7 bases, with 11 bases left between them. Per germline, CDR1 MNHNS and CDR2 SASEGT. CDR3 residues: CASSEVPGSNEQFF. DNA of the CDR3: TGTGCCAGCAGTGAAGTCCCAGGGTCGAATGAGCAGTTCTTC.

This clonotype showed up many times. The chain joins TRBV6-2 or TRBV6-3 to TRBJ1-5, with TRBD1 matching 7 bases. The J segment lost 3 bases and the V segment lost 10 bases, leaving 12 bases of the junction unmatched. The CDR3 spans 15 residues. Germline V gene lookup returns CDR1 MNHEY and CDR2 SVGEGT. Here the CDR3 reads CATAGTENDNQPQHF. The CDR3 nucleotides read TGTGCCACCGCCGGGACAGAGAATGACAATCAGCCCCAGCATTTT.

The chain uses TRBV6-2 or TRBV6-3 and TRBJ2-1; maybe TRBD1 (6 bases). The CDR3 has 16 residues. The V end lost 0 bases, the J end lost 1 base, and 10 bases lay between the germline ends. Germline CDR1 and CDR2: MNHEY and SVGEGT. The CDR3 loop is CASSYSTGHSYNEQFF. The CDR3 nucleotides are TGTGCCAGCAGTTACTCTACAGGGCATTCCTACAATGAGCAGTTCTTC.

V and J are TRBV29-1 and TRBJ1-2; TRBD1 might be the D (5 bases). Germline lookup yields CDR1 SQVTM and CDR2 ANQGSEA. V was shortened by 0 bases and J by 4 bases, with 18 bases between the two germline ends. This CDR3 comprises 16 residues. The CDR3 DNA reads TGCAGCGTTGAAGATCGGCAGGGAACTTACCGCTATGGCTACACCTTC. It is translated as CSVEDRQGTYRYGYTF.

The chain employs TRBV9 and TRBJ1-5; D uncertain. The CDR3 consists of 15 residues. Trimming took 4 bases from V and 2 from J, leaving 13 bases between them. Germline loops: CDR1 SGDLS, CDR2 YYNGEE. Here the CDR3 DNA reads TGTGCCAGCAGCCCCGAACCCGGACGCAATCAGCCCCAGCATTTT. Protein sequence: CASSPEPGRNQPQHF.

This clonotype was observed a few times. V usage is TRBV19 and J usage is TRBJ1-2; 7 nucleotides line up with TRBD1. The ends lost 7 bases at V and 6 bases at J; junction bases unmatched: 14. CDR1 is LNHDA, CDR2 SQIVND, per germline (reference sequence). CDR3 length: 15 residues. The CDR3: CASTNLGQDFDGYTF. The CDR3 DNA reads as TGTGCCAGTACTAACCTTGGACAGGATTTCGATGGCTACACCTTC.

Ten or more counts support this clonotype. The rearrangement uses TRBV30 and TRBJ1-2, with 7 bases identical to TRBD1. The germline V gene encodes CDR1 GTSNPN and CDR2 SVGIG (reference sequence). The CDR3 is 12 residues long. V was pared by 7 bases and J by 4 bases, with 6 bases of the junction left unmatched. The CDR3 region is CASEGAGYGYTF. As DNA, the CDR3 is TGTGCCTCGGAGGGGGCGGGCTATGGCTACACCTTC.

This clonotype was seen ten or more times. The chain has TRBV28 and TRBJ1-1, with D hard to call. Looked up from germline, CDR1 is MDHEN and CDR2 is SYDVKM. V was shortened by 5 bases and J by 1 base, with 14 bases between the two germline ends. There are 15 residues in the CDR3. DNA for the CDR3: TGTGCCAGCAGTCCCGAAGGGTACGAGAACACTGAAGCTTTCTTT. Its protein product is CASSPEGYENTEAFF.

The V gene is TRBV7-9, the J gene TRBJ2-1; TRBD2 matches at 14 bases. The CDR3 sequence is 21 residues long. Germline V lookup: CDR1 SEHNR, CDR2 FQNEAQ (reference sequence). The ends lost 1 base at V and 5 bases at J; junction bases unmatched: 16. The CDR3 is CASSLDDWGLAGVGENNEQFF. CDR3 sequence (DNA): TGTGCCAGCAGCTTAGACGATTGGGGACTAGCGGGAGTCGGGGAGAACAATGAGCAGTTCTTC. Variable domain in full (rest from reference TRBV7-9 and TRBJ2-1): DTGVSQNPRHKITKRGQNVTFRCDPISEHNRLYWYRQTLGQGPEFLTYFQNEAQLEKSRLLSDRFSAERPKGSFSTLEIQRTEQGDSAMYLCASSLDDWGLAGVGENNEQFFGPGTRLTVL.

This clonotype was recorded many times. The chain is built from TRBV6-5 and TRBJ2-3; 9 bases match TRBD1. V was pared by 2 bases and J by 2 bases, with 11 bases of the junction left unmatched. Looked up from germline, CDR1 is MNHEY and CDR2 is SVGAGI. CDR3 length: 18 amino acids. The DNA for the CDR3 is TGTGCCAGCAGTTACCTACCGGGACAGGGATTATCCACAGATACGCAGTATTTT. This encodes CASSYLPGQGLSTDTQYF.

This clonotype came up many times. The CDR3 DNA is TGTGCCAGCAGGGGACAGGGATCCGGCCAGCCCCAGCATTTT. It codes for CASRGQGSGQPQHF. The chain couples TRBV6-1 to TRBJ1-5; 9 bases align to TRBD1. The CDR3 extends over 14 amino acids. V lost 6 bases to trimming and J lost 7 bases; unmatched junction nucleotides: 7. Germline CDR1 and CDR2: MNHNS and SASEGT.

This clonotype came up many times. The chain recombines TRBV3-1 with TRBJ1-4, with 7 nucleotides matching TRBD1. J lost 0 bases, V lost 0 bases, and 4 bases had no gene match. The V gene's germline CDR1 is LGHDT and CDR2 YNNKEL (reference sequence). The CDR3 has 17 residues. CDR3 sequence reads: CASSQEPTGPTNEKLFF. CDR3 sequence (DNA): TGTGCCAGCAGCCAAGAGCCGACAGGGCCAACTAATGAAAAACTGTTTTTT.

In its sample, this clonotype was seen many times. The chain is built from TRBV28 and TRBJ1-6; 8 bases are shared with TRBD1. The CDR3 extends over 13 amino acids. The germline gives CDR1 MDHEN, CDR2 SYDVKM. J lost 13 bases, V lost 5 bases, and 7 bases had no gene match. This CDR3 is CASSLQGANPLHF. For the CDR3, the DNA is TGTGCCAGCAGTCTCCAGGGGGCGAATCCCCTCCACTTT.

This clonotype showed up many times. The chain links TRBV27 to TRBJ2-1; 9 bases match TRBD2. The CDR3 runs to 15 residues. The germline CDR1 and CDR2 sequences are MNHEY and SMNVEV (reference sequence). Trimming removed 4 bases from V and 4 bases from J; junction bases left unmatched: 5. As DNA, the CDR3 is TGTGCCAGCAGTTCTCTGCGGGGGGGTTACAATGAGCAGTTCTTC. This sequence encodes CASSSLRGGYNEQFF.

This clonotype was counted many times. J is TRBJ1-5 and V is TRBV20-1; weak D call: TRBD1 (6 bases). This CDR3 is 13 amino acids long. Trimming shortened V by 4 bases and J by 7 bases, and 14 bases separated the two germline ends. Germline CDR1 and CDR2: DFQATT and SNEGSKA (reference sequence). The CDR3, as DNA: TGCAGTGCTAATTTACACAGGGACCAGCCCCAGCATTTT. Translated: CSANLHRDQPQHF.

This clonotype was detected ten times or more. The rearrangement uses TRBV20-1 and TRBJ1-1; no definite D call. The CDR3 runs to 12 residues. Germline CDR1 and CDR2: DFQATT and SNEGSKA (reference sequence). Between the trimmed V and J ends, which lost 7 bases and 0 bases, there was a span of 9 bases. CDR3 in amino acids: CSGLGLNTEAFF. CDR3 bases: TGCAGTGGGCTTGGGTTGAACACTGAAGCTTTCTTT.

This clonotype was seen at least ten times. The V and J genes are TRBV7-9 and TRBJ1-2; TRBD1 is a possible D gene (6 bases). Trimming stripped 1 base from V and 0 bases from J, with 12 bases between. The germline CDR1 and CDR2 sequences are SEHNR and FQNEAQ (reference sequence). The CDR3 runs 16 residues. CDR3 nucleotides: TGTGCCAGCAGCTTAGGCGACAGGAAAGCTAACTATGGCTACACCTTC. It codes for CASSLGDRKANYGYTF.

This clonotype has ten or more counts. The CDR3 DNA sequence: TGTGCCAGCAGTCCCACCCACGACAGGGGGTACGAGCAGTACTTC. Translated: CASSPTHDRGYEQYF. The genes are TRBV28 and TRBJ2-7; 9 bases are shared with TRBD1. The CDR3 consists of 15 residues. Germline CDR1 reads MDHEN; CDR2 reads SYDVKM. J gave up 4 bases and V 5 bases, and 9 bases lay outside the gene matches. Supplemented by reference TRBV28 and TRBJ2-7, the full variable domain reads DVKVTQSSRYLVKRTGEKVFLECVQDMDHENMFWYRQDPGLGLRLIYFSYDVKMKEKGDIPEGYSVSREKKERFSLILESASTNQTSMYLCASSPTHDRGYEQYFGPGTRLTVT.

The table lists this clonotype with many counts. This chain links TRBV27 with TRBJ2-7; D remains unclear. This CDR3 contains 13 residues. The V gene lost 3 bases and the J gene lost 6 bases, with 12 bases spanning the gap. From germline, CDR1 is MNHEY and CDR2 SMNVEV (reference sequence). DNA of the CDR3: TGTGCCAGCAGTTTGATGCCAAACAGCGAGCAGTACTTC. Its protein product is CASSLMPNSEQYF.

This clonotype was counted only a few times. The V and J genes are TRBV7-3 and TRBJ2-1, with TRBD2 identical over 10 bases. V was pared by 4 bases and J by 1 base, with 4 bases of the junction left unmatched. The V gene's germline CDR1 is SGHTA and CDR2 FQGTGA. CDR3 size: 16 residues. CDR3 sequence: CASSSVLAGSYNEQFF. The CDR3 nucleotides read TGTGCCAGCAGCTCCGTACTAGCGGGGTCCTACAATGAGCAGTTCTTC.

The sample holds a few counts of this clonotype. The gene calls are TRBV20-1 and TRBJ2-3; 8 nucleotides agree with TRBD2. Germline V gives CDR1 DFQATT, CDR2 SNEGSKA (reference sequence). V gave up 3 bases and J gave up 3 bases; unmatched junction bases: 11. The CDR3 totals 16 residues. The chain's CDR3 is CSASQVLAAGTDTQYF. The CDR3 DNA sequence: TGCAGTGCTAGCCAGGTACTAGCGGCAGGGACAGATACGCAGTATTTT.

This clonotype was seen a few times. The chain uses TRBV29-1 and TRBJ2-5; D remains ambiguous. V lost 4 bases and J lost 5, with 5 bases in between. Looked up from germline, CDR1 is SQVTM and CDR2 is ANQGSEA. The CDR3 has 10 residues. The CDR3 coding sequence is TGCAGCGTTGTTTTCGAGACCCAGTACTTC. Translated: CSVVFETQYF.

This clonotype came up many times. V and J are TRBV7-2 and TRBJ2-5; 7 bases fit TRBD2. Germline V gives CDR1 SGHTA, CDR2 FQGNSA. Unmatched junction bases numbered 13, after V lost 5 bases and J lost 10 bases. The CDR3 sequence is 14 residues long. The CDR3, as DNA: TGTGCCAGCAGCCCCCAGGCGGGGGTGGGGGGCCAGTACTTC. Its protein product is CASSPQAGVGGQYF.

This sequence joins TRBV6-1 and TRBJ2-3; D is unresolved. Trimming took 3 bases from V and 0 from J, leaving 7 bases between them. This CDR3 comprises 14 residues. The V gene's germline CDR1 is MNHNS and CDR2 SASEGT. The CDR3: CASSDGHSTDTQYF. CDR3 DNA: TGTGCCAGCAGTGACGGCCATAGCACAGATACGCAGTATTTT.

This clonotype was recorded at least ten times. V gene TRBV7-9 combines with J gene TRBJ2-3, with D unresolved. The V gene lost 0 bases and the J gene lost 2 bases, with 6 bases spanning the gap. Germline V gives CDR1 SEHNR, CDR2 FQNEAQ (reference sequence). The length of the CDR3 is 14 residues. CDR3 region: CASSLAQVTDTQYF. The CDR3 nucleotides are TGTGCCAGCAGCTTAGCTCAGGTCACAGATACGCAGTATTTT.